Listed here are 16 T cell receptor beta chains from one sample, sequenced in a study of a mutant IDH1 vaccine in newly diagnosed glioma. Measured with immunoSEQ multiplex PCR; TCRdb has only the in-frame clones, and not every one. This table has over 30,000 clones, about 80% appearing once. Time point specified: baseline, week 1 (first vaccination visit). As to treatment: pre-vaccination baseline after standard-of-care therapy. The sequences come from peripheral blood mononuclear cells (PBMCs), collected from a glioma patient treated with radiotherapy, temozolomide or both. These receptors were taken from a man in his fifties with glioma. Some clones in this sample may be carry-over from other donors' samples.

The chain combines TRBV7-2 with TRBJ1-1; D is uncertain. Germline V gene lookup returns CDR1 SGHTA and CDR2 FQGNSA. Trimming cost V 5 bases and J 4 bases, with 23 bases left between them. The CDR3 is 17 residues long. Written as DNA, the CDR3 is TGTGCCAGCAGCCAATCCATAAGGGTGGGCATCGGCACTGAAGCTTTCTTT. It encodes CASSQSIRVGIGTEAFF.

This clone occurred once. The CDR3 region is CASSKRDKHEQFF. The CDR3 DNA sequence: TGTGCCAGCAGCAAGAGGGACAAACATGAGCAGTTCTTC. The chain links TRBV7-8 to TRBJ2-1, with D maybe TRBD1 (6 bases). This CDR3 has 13 amino acids. The V and J ends lost 5 bases and 8 bases respectively, with 13 bases between them. From germline, CDR1 is SGHVS and CDR2 FQNEAQ.

Only a few counts were recorded for this clone. The genes are TRBV6-1 and TRBJ1-5; D uncertain. V lost 3 bases to trimming and J lost 6 bases, with 12 bases between them. Germline V lookup: CDR1 MNHNS, CDR2 SASEGT. This CDR3 spans 14 amino acids. In DNA form, the CDR3 reads TGTGCCAGCAGTGACTCGAGGAGGGCTCAGCCCCAGCATTTT. As protein: CASSDSRRAQPQHF.

The genes are TRBV10-3 and TRBJ2-1, with no clear D. V lost 3 bases and J lost 4, with 7 bases in between. The CDR3 sequence is 13 residues long. Germline V gene lookup returns CDR1 ENHRY and CDR2 SYGVKD. The DNA for the CDR3 is TGTGCCATCAGTGATAATAGTTACAATGAGCAGTTCTTC. It is translated as CAISDNSYNEQFF.

The chain is built from TRBV27 and TRBJ1-1; no firm D call. The CDR3 extends over 14 amino acids. CDR1 MNHEY and CDR2 SMNVEV come from the germline V gene (reference sequence). Trimming shortened V by 6 bases and J by 0 bases, and 11 bases separated the two germline ends. In nucleotides, the CDR3 is TGTGCCAGCAGCCTGACACCTATGAACACTGAAGCTTTCTTT. Residues: CASSLTPMNTEAFF.

The chain recombines TRBV15 with TRBJ1-4, with a possible D match to TRBD1 (6 bases). V was cut by 3 bases and J by 13 bases, with 12 bases left in between. Germline V gives CDR1 LNHNV, CDR2 YYDKDF (reference sequence). The CDR3 sequence is 12 residues long. The CDR3 is CATSSDYRVLFF. CDR3 DNA: TGTGCCACCAGCAGTGACTACAGGGTACTGTTTTTT.

The CDR3 bases are TGTGCCAGTAGCCCCCGGCAGGCCCCGCAGCCCCAGCATTTT. It codes for CASSPRQAPQPQHF. The gene calls are TRBV19 and TRBJ1-5; D gene ambiguous. The V end was cut by 6 bases, the J end by 7 bases, with 16 bases between. In germline, CDR1 is LNHDA, CDR2 SQIVND (reference sequence). The CDR3 spans 14 residues. The full variable domain, completed using reference TRBV19 and TRBJ1-5, is DGGITQSPKYLFRKEGQNVTLSCEQNLNHDAMYWYRQDPGQGLRLIYYSQIVNDFQKGDIAEGYSVSREKKESFPLTVTSAQKNPTAFYLCASSPRQAPQPQHFGDGTRLSIL.

This rearrangement joins TRBV4-1 to TRBJ1-5, with TRBD1 identical over 9 bases. J lost 8 bases, V lost 3 bases, and 11 bases had no gene match. The CDR3 contains 16 residues. From germline, CDR1 is MGHRA and CDR2 YSYEKL. The CDR3 DNA sequence: TGCGCCAGCAGCCAGTCCCGGGACAGGGAGGTCGAGCCCCAGCATTTT. The encoded protein is CASSQSRDREVEPQHF.

The rearrangement joins TRBV5-1 to TRBJ1-3; unclear D gene. This CDR3 is 14 amino acids long. Germline V gene sequence: CDR1 SGHRS, CDR2 YFSETQ. With 0 bases removed from V and 4 bases from J, the gap between germline ends came to 8 bases. The DNA of the CDR3 is TGCGCCAGCAGCTTGGTGGGGTACGGAAACACCATATATTTT. Translation gives CASSLVGYGNTIYF.

In this sample, this clone turned up a few times. The J gene is TRBJ1-1, the V gene TRBV2; the D is unclear. The CDR3 covers 13 residues. From germline, CDR1 is SNHLY and CDR2 FYNNEI. Trimming took off 8 bases at V and 0 bases at J, with 10 bases between the two ends. This chain's CDR3 is CASPTEVNTEAFF. Written as DNA, the CDR3 is TGTGCCAGCCCCACAGAGGTGAACACTGAAGCTTTCTTT.

This clone has only a few counts. This sequence joins TRBV28 and TRBJ1-5; 9 bases are a match to TRBD1. There are 16 residues in the CDR3. Germline CDR1 MDHEN, CDR2 SYDVKM. Losses at the gene ends were 2 bases for V and 0 bases for J; bases not matched to a gene: 2. CDR3 nucleotides: TGTGCCAGCAGTTTAAGGGGACAGGGTAGCAATCAGCCCCAGCATTTT. Translating it yields CASSLRGQGSNQPQHF.

This chain connects TRBV27 to TRBJ2-7; unclear D gene. Trimming cost V 3 bases and J 2 bases, with 8 bases left between them. The CDR3 is made up of 13 amino acids. Germline CDR1 and CDR2: MNHEY and SMNVEV (reference sequence). The CDR3 here is CASSFRSPYEQYF. The CDR3 DNA reads TGTGCCAGCAGTTTTAGGAGTCCCTACGAGCAGTACTTC.

The V gene is TRBV5-1, the J gene TRBJ2-7; perhaps D is TRBD1 or TRBD2 (6 bases each). The germline V and J ends were trimmed by 0 bases and 2 bases, with 15 bases remaining between them. The CDR3 spans 16 residues. Germline V gives CDR1 SGHRS, CDR2 YFSETQ. The CDR3 sequence is CASSLVIGGGTYEQYF. The CDR3 DNA is TGCGCCAGCAGCTTGGTTATAGGGGGAGGAACCTACGAGCAGTACTTC.

The rearrangement uses TRBV2 and TRBJ2-1; 13 nucleotides align to TRBD2. Germline V gives CDR1 SNHLY, CDR2 FYNNEI. V shed 7 bases, J shed 5 bases, and the junction held 5 bases outside the gene matches. The CDR3 loop spans 15 amino acids. Written as DNA, the CDR3 is TGTGCCAGCATTGGACTAGCGGGAGCGGACAATGAGCAGTTCTTC. Its translation: CASIGLAGADNEQFF.

The rearrangement joins TRBV30 to TRBJ1-6; D remains ambiguous. The germline gives CDR1 GTSNPN, CDR2 SVGIG (reference sequence). This CDR3 region has 14 residues. Trimming cost V 0 bases and J 11 bases, with 14 bases left between them. The CDR3 DNA reads as TGTGCCTGGAGTGTGGGCAGTCGGAAGCCACCCCTCCACTTT. It specifies CAWSVGSRKPPLHF.

The count of this clone is one. The rearrangement links TRBV19 to TRBJ2-3, with D possibly being TRBD2 (5 bases). CDR1 is LNHDA, CDR2 SQIVND, per germline (reference sequence). V gave up 10 bases and J gave up 0 bases, with 17 bases separating them. This CDR3 is built from 15 residues. This chain's CDR3 is CAISPSGASTDTQYF. The CDR3 DNA sequence: TGTGCCATCTCCCCGAGCGGTGCTAGCACAGATACGCAGTATTTT.